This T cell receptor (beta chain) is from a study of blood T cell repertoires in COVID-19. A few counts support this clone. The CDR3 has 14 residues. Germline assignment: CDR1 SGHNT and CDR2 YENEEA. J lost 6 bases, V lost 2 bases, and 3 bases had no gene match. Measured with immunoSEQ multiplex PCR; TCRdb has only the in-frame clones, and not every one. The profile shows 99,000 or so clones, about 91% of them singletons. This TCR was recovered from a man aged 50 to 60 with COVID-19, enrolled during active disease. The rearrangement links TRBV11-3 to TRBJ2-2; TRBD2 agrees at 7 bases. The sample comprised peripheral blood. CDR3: CASSLRGVPGELFF. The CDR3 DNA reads TGTGCCAGCAGCTTACGGGGGGTACCCGGGGAGCTGTTTTTT.